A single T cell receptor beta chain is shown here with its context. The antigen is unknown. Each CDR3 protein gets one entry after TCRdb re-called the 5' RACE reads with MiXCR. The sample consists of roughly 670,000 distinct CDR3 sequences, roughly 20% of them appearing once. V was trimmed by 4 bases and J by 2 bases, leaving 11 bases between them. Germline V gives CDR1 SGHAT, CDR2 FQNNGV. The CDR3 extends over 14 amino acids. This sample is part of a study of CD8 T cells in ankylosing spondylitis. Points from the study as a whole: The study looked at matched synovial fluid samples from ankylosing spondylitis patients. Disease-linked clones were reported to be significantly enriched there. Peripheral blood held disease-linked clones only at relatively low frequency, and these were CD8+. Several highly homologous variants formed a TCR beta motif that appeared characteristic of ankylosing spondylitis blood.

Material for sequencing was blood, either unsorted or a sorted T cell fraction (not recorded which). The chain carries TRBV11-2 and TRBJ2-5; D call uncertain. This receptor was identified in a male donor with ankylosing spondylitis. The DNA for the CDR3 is TGTGCCAGCAGCTCCGTAAGGAATCAAGAGACCCAGTACTTC. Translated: CASSSVRNQETQYF.